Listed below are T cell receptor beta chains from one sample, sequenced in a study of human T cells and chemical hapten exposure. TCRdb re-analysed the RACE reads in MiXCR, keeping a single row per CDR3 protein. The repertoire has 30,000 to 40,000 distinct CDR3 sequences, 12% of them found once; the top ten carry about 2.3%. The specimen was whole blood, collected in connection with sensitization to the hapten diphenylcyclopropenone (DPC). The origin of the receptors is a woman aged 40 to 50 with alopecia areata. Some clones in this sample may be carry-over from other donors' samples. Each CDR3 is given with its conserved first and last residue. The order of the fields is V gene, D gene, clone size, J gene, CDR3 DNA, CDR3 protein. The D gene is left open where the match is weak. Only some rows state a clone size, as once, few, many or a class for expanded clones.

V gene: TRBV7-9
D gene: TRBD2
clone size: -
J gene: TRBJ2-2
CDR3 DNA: TGTGCCAGCAGCCCCAGCGGGACCACCGGGGAGCTGTTTTTT
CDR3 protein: CASSPSGTTGELFF

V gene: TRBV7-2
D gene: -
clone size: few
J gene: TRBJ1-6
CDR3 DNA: TGTGCCAGCAGCTTATCAACGGGGAGTTCACCCCTCCACTTT
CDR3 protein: CASSLSTGSSPLHF

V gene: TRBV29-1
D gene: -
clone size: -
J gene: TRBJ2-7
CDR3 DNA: TGCAGCGCCCAGGCGGAGGGTCAGAGCTCCTACGAGCAGTACTTC
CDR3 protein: CSAQAEGQSSYEQYF

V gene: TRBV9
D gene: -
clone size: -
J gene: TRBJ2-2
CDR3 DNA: TGTGCCAGCAGCCGGGTCCCCGGCATCGGGGAGCTGTTTTTT
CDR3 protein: CASSRVPGIGELFF

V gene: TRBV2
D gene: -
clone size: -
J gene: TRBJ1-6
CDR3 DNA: TGTGCCAGCAGTGAGGGAGTTCTGGCCCTCCACTTT
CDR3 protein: CASSEGVLALHF

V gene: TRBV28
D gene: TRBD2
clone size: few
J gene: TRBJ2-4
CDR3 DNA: TGTGCCAGCAGTTTGAGTAGCGGGAGGCGGGACATTCAGTACTTC
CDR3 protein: CASSLSSGRRDIQYF

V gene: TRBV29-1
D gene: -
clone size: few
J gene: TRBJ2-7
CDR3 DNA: TGCAGCGTTGAAGACAGTGCCTACGAGCAGTACTTC
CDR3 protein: CSVEDSAYEQYF

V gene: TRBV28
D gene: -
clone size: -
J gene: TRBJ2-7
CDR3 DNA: TGTGCCAGCAGTCCCTATGACGAGCAGTACTTC
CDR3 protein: CASSPYDEQYF

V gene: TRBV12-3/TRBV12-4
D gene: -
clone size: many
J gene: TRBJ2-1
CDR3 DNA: TGTGCCAGCAGTTTACATTCCCCCGACAATGAGCAGTTCTTC
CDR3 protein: CASSLHSPDNEQFF

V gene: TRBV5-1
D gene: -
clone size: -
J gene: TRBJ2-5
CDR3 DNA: TGCGCCAGCAGCTACCCCCGGGAGTACCAAGAGACCCAGTACTTC
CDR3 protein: CASSYPREYQETQYF

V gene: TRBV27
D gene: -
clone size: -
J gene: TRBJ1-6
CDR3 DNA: TGTGCCAGCAGTTTAGACTCTCAAGGTTCACCCCTCCACTTT
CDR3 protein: CASSLDSQGSPLHF

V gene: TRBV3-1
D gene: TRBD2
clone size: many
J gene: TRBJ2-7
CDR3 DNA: TGTGCCAGCAGCCAAGCCCACGGTAGCGGGCCGGTTCCATCCTACGAGCAGTACTTC
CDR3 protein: CASSQAHGSGPVPSYEQYF

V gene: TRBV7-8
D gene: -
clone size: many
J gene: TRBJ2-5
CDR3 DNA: TGTGCCAGCAGCTTAGCACAACTGAACAAAGAGACCCAGTACTTC
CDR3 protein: CASSLAQLNKETQYF

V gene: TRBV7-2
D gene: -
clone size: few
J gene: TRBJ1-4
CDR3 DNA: TGTGCCAGCAGCTCCCAGGGCTATACTAATGAAAAACTGTTTTTT
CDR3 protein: CASSSQGYTNEKLFF

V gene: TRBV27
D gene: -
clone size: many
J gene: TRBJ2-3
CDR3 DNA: TGTGCCAGCAGTTTATCGGCCGAAGATACGCAGTATTTT
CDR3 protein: CASSLSAEDTQYF

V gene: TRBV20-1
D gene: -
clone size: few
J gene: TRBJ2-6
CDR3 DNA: TGCAGTGCGGACGGGAGCTCTGGGGCCAACGTCCTGACTTTC
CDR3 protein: CSADGSSGANVLTF

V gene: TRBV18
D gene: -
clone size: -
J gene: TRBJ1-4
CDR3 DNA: TGTGCCAGCTCAACAGCAGAGGGTGAAAAACTGTTTTTT
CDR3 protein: CASSTAEGEKLFF

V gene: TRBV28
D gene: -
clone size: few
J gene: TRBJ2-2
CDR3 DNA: TGTGCCAGCAGTTCAGGGAGGCGCACCGGGGAGCTGTTTTTT
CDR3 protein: CASSSGRRTGELFF

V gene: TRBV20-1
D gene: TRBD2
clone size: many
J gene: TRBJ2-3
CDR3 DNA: TGCAGTGCTTGGACATCCGGACTAGCGGGGGCGCGGGGAAATACGCAGTATTTT
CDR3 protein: CSAWTSGLAGARGNTQYF

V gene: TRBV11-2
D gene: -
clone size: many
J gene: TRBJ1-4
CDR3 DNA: TGTGCCAGCAGCGCGACAGGACGGGGACTGTTTTTT
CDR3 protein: CASSATGRGLFF

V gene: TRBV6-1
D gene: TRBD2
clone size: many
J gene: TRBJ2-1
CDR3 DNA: TGTGCCAGCAGGGAAGCAGCGGGAGGGGGGGATGAGCAGTTCTTC
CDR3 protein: CASREAAGGGDEQFF

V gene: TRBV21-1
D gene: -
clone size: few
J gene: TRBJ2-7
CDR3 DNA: TGTGCCAGCAGCAAAGTTGGCAGGGGCGTAGGCGAGCAGTACTTC
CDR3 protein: CASSKVGRGVGEQYF

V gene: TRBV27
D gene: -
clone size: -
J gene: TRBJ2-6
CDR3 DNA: TGTGCCAGCAGTTTGGGTCTCCACCCCTCTGGGGCCAACGTCCTGACTTTC
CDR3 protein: CASSLGLHPSGANVLTF

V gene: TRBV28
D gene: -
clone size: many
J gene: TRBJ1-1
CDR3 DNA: TGTGCCAGCAGCCCCTGGACAGCGAGGGACACTGAAGCTTTCTTT
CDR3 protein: CASSPWTARDTEAFF

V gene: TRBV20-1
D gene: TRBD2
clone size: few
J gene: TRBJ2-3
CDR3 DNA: TGCAGTGTACGAGCGGGAGGAGTCGTTAAGGCAGATACGCAGTATTTT
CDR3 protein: CSVRAGGVVKADTQYF

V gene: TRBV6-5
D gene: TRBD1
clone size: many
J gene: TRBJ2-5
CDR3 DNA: TGTGCCAGCAGCCACACGACAGGGTCGTTAGAGACCCAGTACTTC
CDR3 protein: CASSHTTGSLETQYF

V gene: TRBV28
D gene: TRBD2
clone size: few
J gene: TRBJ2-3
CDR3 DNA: TGTGCCAGCAGTCCAGCGGGGGCCATAGATACGCAGTATTTT
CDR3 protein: CASSPAGAIDTQYF

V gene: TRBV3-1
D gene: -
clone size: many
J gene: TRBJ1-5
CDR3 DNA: TGTGCCAGCAGCCAAGTTGACAATCAGCCCCAGCATTTT
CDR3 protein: CASSQVDNQPQHF

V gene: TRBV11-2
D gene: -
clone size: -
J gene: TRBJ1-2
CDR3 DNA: TGTGCCAGCAGCCGCGATCCGGCCTATGGCTACACCTTC
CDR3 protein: CASSRDPAYGYTF

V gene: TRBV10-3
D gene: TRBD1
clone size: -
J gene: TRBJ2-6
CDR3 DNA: TGTGCCATCAGTGGCGGACAGGCCCCAGGGGCCAACGTCCTGACTTTC
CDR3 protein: CAISGGQAPGANVLTF

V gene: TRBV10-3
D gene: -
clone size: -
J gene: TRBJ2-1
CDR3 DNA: TGTGCCATCGGGACGGGAGATGGCAATGAGCAGTTCTTC
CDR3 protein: CAIGTGDGNEQFF

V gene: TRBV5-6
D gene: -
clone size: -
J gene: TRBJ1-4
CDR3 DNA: TGTGCCAGCAGCGTTTCGGGGCACAGAGCTTCGGTAAAACTGTTTTTT
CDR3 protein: CASSVSGHRASVKLFF

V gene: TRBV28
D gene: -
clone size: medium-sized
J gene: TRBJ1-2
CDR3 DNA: TGTGCCAGCAGACGGATTAAAGTGGGGTTCTATGGCTACACCTTC
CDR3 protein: CASRRIKVGFYGYTF

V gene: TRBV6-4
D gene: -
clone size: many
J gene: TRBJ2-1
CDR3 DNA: TGTGCCAGCAGTGACTCAGACAGCATATCCTACAATGAGCAGTTCTTC
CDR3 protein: CASSDSDSISYNEQFF

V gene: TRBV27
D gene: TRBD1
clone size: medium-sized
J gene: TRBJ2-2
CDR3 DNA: TGTGCCAGCAGTTTAGCCCTAGGGACAGCTAACACCGGGGAGCTGTTTTTT
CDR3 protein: CASSLALGTANTGELFF